This T cell receptor beta chain was identified during a study of T cell changes during pregnancy in multiple sclerosis. Generated by immunoSEQ multiplex PCR, the TCRdb table keeps only in-frame clones and is missing some. This sample has about 59,000 clones, with around 89% found just once. The sequence came from a female donor in good health, enrolled as a control in a pregnancy study. Sequences were derived from peripheral blood, sampled in the first trimester of pregnancy.

The CDR3 DNA is TGTGCCAGCCAGGGGGACAGCCGTTCCTACGAGCAGTACTTC. Its translation: CASQGDSRSYEQYF. The genes are TRBV19 and TRBJ2-7, with TRBD1 matching 7 bases. V was clipped by 9 bases and J by 1 base; unmatched bases: 9. Germline lookup yields CDR1 LNHDA and CDR2 SQIVND (reference sequence). The CDR3 runs 14 residues.